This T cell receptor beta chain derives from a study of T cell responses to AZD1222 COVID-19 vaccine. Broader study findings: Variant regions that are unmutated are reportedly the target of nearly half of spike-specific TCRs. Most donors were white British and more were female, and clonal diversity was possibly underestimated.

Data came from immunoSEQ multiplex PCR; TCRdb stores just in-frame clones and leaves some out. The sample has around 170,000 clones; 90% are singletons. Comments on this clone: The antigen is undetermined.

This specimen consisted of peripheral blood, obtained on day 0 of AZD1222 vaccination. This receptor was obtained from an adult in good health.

In nucleotides, the CDR3 is TGTGCCAGCTCACCACCGGGGCTAGGGGGGAGACGGCAGCCCCAGCATTTT. Translated: CASSPPGLGGRRQPQHF. This sequence joins TRBV18 and TRBJ1-5; perhaps TRBD1 as D (6 bases). This CDR3 spans 17 amino acids. Germline CDR1 KGHSH, CDR2 LQKENI. V dropped 0 bases and J dropped 7 bases, with 19 bases sitting between them.